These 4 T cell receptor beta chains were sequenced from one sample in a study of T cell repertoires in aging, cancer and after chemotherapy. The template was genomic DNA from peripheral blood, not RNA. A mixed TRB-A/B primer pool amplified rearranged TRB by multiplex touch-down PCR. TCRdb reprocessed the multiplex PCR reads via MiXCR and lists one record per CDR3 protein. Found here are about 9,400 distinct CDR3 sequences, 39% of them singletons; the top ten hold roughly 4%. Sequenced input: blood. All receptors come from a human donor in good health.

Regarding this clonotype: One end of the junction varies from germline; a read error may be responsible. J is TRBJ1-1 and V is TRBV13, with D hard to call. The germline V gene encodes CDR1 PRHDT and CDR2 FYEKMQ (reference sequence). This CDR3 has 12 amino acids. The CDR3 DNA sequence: TGTGCCAGCAACTTACCGAGGACGGAAGCTTTCTTT. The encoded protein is CASNLPRTEAFF.

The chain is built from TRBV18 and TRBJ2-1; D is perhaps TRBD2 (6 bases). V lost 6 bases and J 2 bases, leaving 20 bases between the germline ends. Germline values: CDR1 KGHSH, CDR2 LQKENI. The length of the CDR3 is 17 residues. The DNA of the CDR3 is TGTGCCAGCTCTCCCGGAGGGCTTATTGTTACCTACAATGAGCAGTTCTTC. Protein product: CASSPGGLIVTYNEQFF.

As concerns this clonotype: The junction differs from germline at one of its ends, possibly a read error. As DNA, the CDR3 is TGTGCCATCAGTGACCGAGCGGTGGGGGGGGGCCATGGGACCCAGTACTTC. Amino acid sequence: CAISDRAVGGGHGTQYF. The rearrangement joins TRBV12-3 or TRBV12-4 to TRBJ2-5; TRBD2 is a possible D gene (7 bases). The CDR3 contains 17 residues.

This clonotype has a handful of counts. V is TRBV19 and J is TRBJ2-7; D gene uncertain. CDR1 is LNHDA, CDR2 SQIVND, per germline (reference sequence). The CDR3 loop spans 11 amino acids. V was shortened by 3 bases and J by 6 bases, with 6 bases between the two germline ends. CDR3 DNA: TGTGCCAGTAGTATGGGCCGCGAGCAGTACTTC. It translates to CASSMGREQYF. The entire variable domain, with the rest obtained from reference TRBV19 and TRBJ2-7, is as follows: DGGITQSPKYLFRKEGQNVTLSCEQNLNHDAMYWYRQDPGQGLRLIYYSQIVNDFQKGDIAEGYSVSREKKESFPLTVTSAQKNPTAFYLCASSMGREQYFGPGTRLTVT.